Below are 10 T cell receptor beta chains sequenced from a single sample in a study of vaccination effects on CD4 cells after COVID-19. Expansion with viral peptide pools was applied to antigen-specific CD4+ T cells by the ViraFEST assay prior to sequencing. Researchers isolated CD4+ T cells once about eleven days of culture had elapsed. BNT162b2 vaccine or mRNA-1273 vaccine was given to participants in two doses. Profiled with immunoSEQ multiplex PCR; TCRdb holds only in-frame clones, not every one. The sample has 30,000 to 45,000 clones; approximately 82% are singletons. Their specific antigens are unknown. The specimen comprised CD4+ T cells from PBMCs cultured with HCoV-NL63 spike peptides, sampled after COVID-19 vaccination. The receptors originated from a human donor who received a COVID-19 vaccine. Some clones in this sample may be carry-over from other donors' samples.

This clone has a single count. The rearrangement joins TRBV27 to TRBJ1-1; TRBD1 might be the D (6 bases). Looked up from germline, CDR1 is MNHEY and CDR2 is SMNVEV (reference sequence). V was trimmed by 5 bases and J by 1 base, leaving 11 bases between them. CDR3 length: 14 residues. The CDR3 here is CASSTGRANTEAFF. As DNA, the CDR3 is TGTGCCAGCAGTACAGGGAGGGCGAACACTGAAGCTTTCTTT.

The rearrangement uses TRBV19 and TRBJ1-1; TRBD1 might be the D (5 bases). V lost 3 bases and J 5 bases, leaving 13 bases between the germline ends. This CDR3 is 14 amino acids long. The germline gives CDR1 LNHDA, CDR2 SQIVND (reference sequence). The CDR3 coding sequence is TGTGCCAGTAGTATGGTCGGGGGTCAGACTGAAGCTTTCTTT. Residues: CASSMVGGQTEAFF.

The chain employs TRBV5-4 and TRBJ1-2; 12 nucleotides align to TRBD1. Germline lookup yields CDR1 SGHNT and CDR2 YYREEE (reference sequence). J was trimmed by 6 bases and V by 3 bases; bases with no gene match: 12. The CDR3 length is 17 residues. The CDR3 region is CASSSYPGQGAGDGYTF. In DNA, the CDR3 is TGTGCCAGCAGCTCATATCCGGGACAGGGGGCCGGGGATGGCTACACCTTC.

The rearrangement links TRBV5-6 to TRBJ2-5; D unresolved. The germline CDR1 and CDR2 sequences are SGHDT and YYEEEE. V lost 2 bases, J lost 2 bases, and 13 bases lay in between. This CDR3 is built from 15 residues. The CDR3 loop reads CASSFRAAVQETQYF. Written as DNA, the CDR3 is TGTGCCAGCAGCTTTAGGGCAGCCGTACAAGAGACCCAGTACTTC.

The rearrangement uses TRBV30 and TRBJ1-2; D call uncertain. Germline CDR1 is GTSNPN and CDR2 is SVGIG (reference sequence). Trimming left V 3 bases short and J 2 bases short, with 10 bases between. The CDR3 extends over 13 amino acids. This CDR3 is CAWSVDKNYGYTF. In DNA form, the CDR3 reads TGTGCCTGGAGCGTAGACAAGAACTATGGCTACACCTTC. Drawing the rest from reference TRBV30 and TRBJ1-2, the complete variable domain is SQTIHQWPATLVQPVGSPLSLECTVEGTSNPNLYWYRQAAGRGLQLLFYSVGIGQISSEVPQNLSASRPQDRQFILSSKKLLLSDSGFYLCAWSVDKNYGYTFGSGTRLTVV.

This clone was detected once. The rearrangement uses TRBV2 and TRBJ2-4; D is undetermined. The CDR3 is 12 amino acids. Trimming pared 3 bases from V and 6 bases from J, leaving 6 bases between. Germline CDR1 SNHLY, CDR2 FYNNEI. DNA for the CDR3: TGTGCCAGCAGTGACAGGTCAAACATTCAGTACTTC. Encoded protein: CASSDRSNIQYF.

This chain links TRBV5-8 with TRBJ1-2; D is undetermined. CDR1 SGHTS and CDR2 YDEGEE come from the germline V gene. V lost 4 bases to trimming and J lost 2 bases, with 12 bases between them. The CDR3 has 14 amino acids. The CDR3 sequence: CASSARTVNYGYTF. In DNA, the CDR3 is TGTGCCAGCAGCGCCCGGACGGTAAACTATGGCTACACCTTC.

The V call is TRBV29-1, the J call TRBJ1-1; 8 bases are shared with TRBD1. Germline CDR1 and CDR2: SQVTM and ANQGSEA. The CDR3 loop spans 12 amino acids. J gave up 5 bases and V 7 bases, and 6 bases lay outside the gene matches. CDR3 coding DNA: TGCAGCGCCGACAGGGGAGTGACTGAAGCTTTCTTT. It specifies CSADRGVTEAFF.

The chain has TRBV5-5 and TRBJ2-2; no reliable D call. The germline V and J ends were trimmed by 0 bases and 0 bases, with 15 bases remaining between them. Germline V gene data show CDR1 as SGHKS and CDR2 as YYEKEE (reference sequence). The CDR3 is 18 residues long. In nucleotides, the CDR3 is TGTGCCAGCAGCTTGGCCTTTAGGCTGGAACCGAACACCGGGGAGCTGTTTTTT. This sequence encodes CASSLAFRLEPNTGELFF.

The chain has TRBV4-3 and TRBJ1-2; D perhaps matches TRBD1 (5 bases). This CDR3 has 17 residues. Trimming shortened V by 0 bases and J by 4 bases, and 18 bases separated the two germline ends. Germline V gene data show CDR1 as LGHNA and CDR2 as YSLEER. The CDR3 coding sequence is TGCGCCAGCAGCCAAGAAGGCGGGGCCGGGGTTCGCTATGGCTACACCTTC. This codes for CASSQEGGAGVRYGYTF.